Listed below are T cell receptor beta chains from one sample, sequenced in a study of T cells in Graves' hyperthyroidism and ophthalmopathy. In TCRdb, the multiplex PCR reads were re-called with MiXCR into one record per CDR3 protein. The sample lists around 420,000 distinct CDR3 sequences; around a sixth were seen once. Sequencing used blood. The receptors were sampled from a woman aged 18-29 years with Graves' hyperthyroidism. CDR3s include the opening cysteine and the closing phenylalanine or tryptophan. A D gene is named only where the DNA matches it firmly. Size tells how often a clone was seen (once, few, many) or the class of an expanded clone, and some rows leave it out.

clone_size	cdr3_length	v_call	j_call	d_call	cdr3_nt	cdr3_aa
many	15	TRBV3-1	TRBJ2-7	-	TGTGCCAGCAGCCAGTTTACTGGTCGCTCCTACGAGCAGTACTTC	CASSQFTGRSYEQYF
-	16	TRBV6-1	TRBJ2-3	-	TGTGCCAGCAGTGAAGCGCTTTGGGGGGGCACAGATACGCAGTATTTT	CASSEALWGGTDTQYF
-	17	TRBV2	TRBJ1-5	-	TGTGCCAGCAGTTTCCCTCCCCGACAGGCATTAAATCAGCCCCAGCATTTT	CASSFPPRQALNQPQHF
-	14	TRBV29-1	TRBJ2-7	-	TGCGGCGCCCGGGGTGGGGGCTACCGGGACGAGCAGTACTTC	CGARGGGYRDEQYF
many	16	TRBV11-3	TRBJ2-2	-	TGTGCCAGCAGCTTAGCGGGCGAGCGGCCCTCCGGGGAGCTGTTTTTT	CASSLAGERPSGELFF
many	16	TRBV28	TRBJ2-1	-	TGTGCCAGCAGTCTTACCGGGACAAGTATCTACAATGAGCAGTTCTTC	CASSLTGTSIYNEQFF
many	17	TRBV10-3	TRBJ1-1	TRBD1	TGTGCCATCAGTGAGGTAAAAGGACAGGAATTTAACACTGAAGCTTTCTTT	CAISEVKGQEFNTEAFF
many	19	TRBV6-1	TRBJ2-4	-	TGTGCCAGCAGTCGGGGGCGGGGGCGCCACGAGGTTGCCAAAAACATTCAGTACTTC	CASSRGRGRHEVAKNIQYF
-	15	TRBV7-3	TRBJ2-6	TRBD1	TGTGCCAGCAGCCCAGGGGGCATTGGGGCCAACGTCCTGACTTTC	CASSPGGIGANVLTF
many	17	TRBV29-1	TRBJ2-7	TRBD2	TGCAGCGTTGTTCCTAGCGGGAGGGCAGGGGGCTCCTACGAGCAGTACTTC	CSVVPSGRAGGSYEQYF
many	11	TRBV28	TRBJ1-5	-	TGTGCCAGCAGTTCCTATCAGCCCCAGCATTTT	CASSSYQPQHF
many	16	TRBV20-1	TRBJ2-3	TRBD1	TGCAGTGCTAGAGATCGGCGGGGACAGGGGGCAGATACGCAGTATTTT	CSARDRRGQGADTQYF
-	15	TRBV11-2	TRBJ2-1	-	TGTGCTAGCAGCCGGACGGAAAACTCCTACAATGAGCAGTTCTTC	CASSRTENSYNEQFF
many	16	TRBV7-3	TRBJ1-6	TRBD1	TGTGCCAGCAGCTTACTAGGGACAGGGAACGCATCACCCCTCCACTTT	CASSLLGTGNASPLHF
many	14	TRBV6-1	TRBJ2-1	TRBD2	TGTGCCAGCACCAAAGCGGGGGGGCACAATGAGCAGTTCTTC	CASTKAGGHNEQFF
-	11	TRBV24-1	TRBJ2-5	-	TGTGCCACCAGCCACCAAGAGACCCAGTACTTC	CATSHQETQYF
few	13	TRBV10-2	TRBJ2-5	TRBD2	TGCGCCAGCAGGATTAGCGGGGTAGAGACCCAGTACTTC	CASRISGVETQYF
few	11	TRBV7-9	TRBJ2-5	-	TGTGCCAGCAGAACCGTGGAGACCCAGTACTTC	CASRTVETQYF
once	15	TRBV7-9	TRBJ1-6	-	TGTGCCAGCAGCTTAGGTGGTACCTGTAATTCACCCCTCCACTTT	CASSLGGTCNSPLHF
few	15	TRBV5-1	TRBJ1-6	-	TGCGCCAGCAGCTTGGAGGCAGATAATAATCCACCCCTCCACTTT	CASSLEADNNPPLHF
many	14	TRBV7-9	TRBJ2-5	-	TGTGCCAGCAGCTCATGGAAAGATCAAGAGACCCAGTACTTC	CASSSWKDQETQYF
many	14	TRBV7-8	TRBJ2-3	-	TGTGCCAGCAGCTCCCTCACAGGGCCGGATACGCAGTATTTT	CASSSLTGPDTQYF
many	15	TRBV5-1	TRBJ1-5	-	TGCGCCAGCAGCTTGGGTGGTTCCAACAATCAGCCCCAGCATTTT	CASSLGGSNNQPQHF
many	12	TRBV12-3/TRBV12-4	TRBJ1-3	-	TGTGCCAGCAGTTTAATGGGAAACACCATATATTTT	CASSLMGNTIYF
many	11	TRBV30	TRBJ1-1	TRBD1	TGTGCCTGGAAACGGGACAGTGAAGCTTTCTTT	CAWKRDSEAFF
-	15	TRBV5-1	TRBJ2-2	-	TGCGCCAGCAGCTTGGAGAGGGGCGACACCGGGGAGCTGTTTTTT	CASSLERGDTGELFF
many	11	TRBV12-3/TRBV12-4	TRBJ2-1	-	TGTGCCAACCAGAGGGCCCATGAGCAGTTCTTC	CANQRAHEQFF
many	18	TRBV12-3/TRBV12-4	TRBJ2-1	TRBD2	TGTGCCAGCAGCTCAAAAACTAGACTAGCGGGGGTCGACAATGAGCAGTTCTTC	CASSSKTRLAGVDNEQFF
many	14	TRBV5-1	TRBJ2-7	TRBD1	TGCGCCAGCAGCTCCGGACAGGGGGTCGACGAGCAGTACTTC	CASSSGQGVDEQYF
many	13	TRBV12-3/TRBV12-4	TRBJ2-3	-	TGTGCCAGCAGTCTGGACTACCGAGATACGCAGTATTTT	CASSLDYRDTQYF
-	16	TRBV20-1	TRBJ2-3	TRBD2	TGCAGTGCCGGGACTAGCGGGACCCCTAGCACAGATACGCAGTATTTT	CSAGTSGTPSTDTQYF
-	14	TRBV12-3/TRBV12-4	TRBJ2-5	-	TGTGCCAGCAGTTTAAGGGGGGTCGTGGAGACCCAGTACTTC	CASSLRGVVETQYF
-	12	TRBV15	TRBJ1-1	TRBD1	TGTGCCACCAGCAGTAGGACAGGGAGAGCTTTCTTT	CATSSRTGRAFF
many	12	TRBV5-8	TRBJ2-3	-	TGTGCCAGCAGCTCTAGCACAGATACGCAGTATTTT	CASSSSTDTQYF
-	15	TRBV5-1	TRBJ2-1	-	TGCGCCAGCAGCGCAACAGGGTCCTCCTACAATGAGCAGTGCTTC	CASSATGSSYNEQCF